A single sample is the source of the 10 T cell receptor beta chains below, sequenced in a study of early T cells in non-severe SARS-CoV-2 infection. TCRdb independently ran MiXCR on the 5' RACE reads; one entry per CDR3 protein. The sample has 80,000 or so distinct CDR3 sequences; about a sixth are singletons. Sequences were obtained from whole blood. The receptors come from an adult who was a healthcare worker with PCR-confirmed SARS-CoV-2 infection or an uninfected control (not recorded which).

This clonotype was seen many times. V usage is TRBV20-1 and J usage is TRBJ2-7; possibly TRBD1 for D (5 bases). The CDR3 has 10 amino acids. Germline assignment: CDR1 DFQATT and CDR2 SNEGSKA (reference sequence). V was clipped by 7 bases and J by 6 bases, with 10 bases between them. As DNA, the CDR3 is TGCAGTGTGGGGCGCCGCGAGCAGTACTTC. It specifies CSVGRREQYF.

This chain uses TRBV4-1 with TRBJ1-1; D unclear. V lost 4 bases and J 0 bases, leaving 12 bases between the germline ends. This CDR3 is built from 15 residues. Germline V gene sequence: CDR1 MGHRA, CDR2 YSYEKL. CDR3 sequence: CASSPWQALNTEAFF. The CDR3 coding sequence is TGCGCCAGCAGCCCTTGGCAGGCTTTGAACACTGAAGCTTTCTTT.

This clonotype showed up just a few times. The CDR3 loop reads CASSPTSGTYEQYF. The CDR3 DNA is TGTGCCAGCAGCCCGACTAGCGGAACCTACGAGCAGTACTTC. The chain carries TRBV3-1 and TRBJ2-7, with 9 positions matching TRBD2. The CDR3 consists of 14 residues. CDR1 is LGHDT and CDR2 is YNNKEL in the germline V gene (reference sequence). V gave up 4 bases and J gave up 2 bases; unmatched junction bases: 3.

The V and J genes are TRBV7-6 and TRBJ1-1; TRBD1 is a possible D gene (5 bases). Germline CDR1 and CDR2: SGHVS and FNYEAQ. Between the trimmed V and J ends, which lost 1 base and 1 base, there was a span of 10 bases. This CDR3 region has 15 residues. This CDR3 reads CASSLDGRANTEAFF. The CDR3 nucleotides read TGTGCCAGCAGCTTAGACGGCAGGGCGAACACTGAAGCTTTCTTT.

The genes are TRBV20-1 and TRBJ1-6, with TRBD1 as a possible D gene (5 bases). Deletions cut 1 base from V and 5 bases from J, with 15 bases between. Germline CDR1 is DFQATT and CDR2 is SNEGSKA (reference sequence). The CDR3 totals 16 residues. In nucleotides, the CDR3 is TGCAGTGCTAGAGGACCCACCGCGGGGGATAATTCACCCCTCCACTTT. Amino acids: CSARGPTAGDNSPLHF.

This clonotype is a singleton in its sample. The V call is TRBV20-1, the J call TRBJ1-4; TRBD1 might be the D (5 bases). The ends were cut back, 0 bases at V and 5 bases at J, with 13 bases in the middle. The CDR3 runs to 15 residues. Germline V gene lookup returns CDR1 DFQATT and CDR2 SNEGSKA (reference sequence). The CDR3 spells CSARDPRGRNEKLFF. In nucleotides, the CDR3 is TGCAGTGCTAGAGATCCACGGGGGAGAAATGAAAAACTGTTTTTT.

The chain links TRBV27 to TRBJ1-2; a weak D match, TRBD1 (6 bases). There are 14 residues in the CDR3. V was pared by 3 bases and J by 4 bases, with 12 bases between. Germline loops: CDR1 MNHEY, CDR2 SMNVEV (reference sequence). The CDR3 DNA sequence: TGTGCCAGCAGTTTGAGGGGGGGATTCTATGGCTACACCTTC. Encoded protein: CASSLRGGFYGYTF.

The V gene is TRBV10-3, the J gene TRBJ2-7; 7 positions match TRBD2. The CDR3 is made up of 17 amino acids. Germline CDR1 reads ENHRY; CDR2 reads SYGVKD. Trimming took 2 bases from V and 2 from J; bases not matched to a gene: 12. CDR3 sequence: CAISEVVEGGLPYEQYF. CDR3 DNA sequence: TGTGCCATCAGTGAGGTTGTCGAGGGAGGGCTTCCCTACGAGCAGTACTTC.

In its sample, this clonotype was seen a few times. This chain uses TRBV5-1 with TRBJ2-7, with 8 bases lining up with TRBD1. Germline CDR1 is SGHRS and CDR2 is YFSETQ. CDR3 length: 15 residues. Unmatched junction bases numbered 5, after V lost 3 bases and J lost 0 bases. The CDR3 here is CASSWTGQVSYEQYF. DNA of the CDR3: TGCGCCAGCAGCTGGACGGGACAGGTCTCCTACGAGCAGTACTTC.

This clonotype has a handful of counts. CDR3 in amino acids: CSARLGLTDTQYF. The CDR3 DNA is TGCAGTGCTCGCCTTGGGTTGACAGATACGCAGTATTTT. The chain is built from TRBV20-1 and TRBJ2-3; no definite D call. CDR1 and CDR2 (germline): DFQATT, SNEGSKA (reference sequence). V shed 5 bases and J shed 3 bases, with 12 bases lying between them. CDR3 length equals 13 residues.